This is a list of T cell receptor beta chains from one sample in a study of TIL therapy for anti-PD-1-resistant metastatic lung cancer. Assay used: immunoSEQ multiplex PCR; TCRdb lists only in-frame clones, some missing. In the table there are tens of thousands of clones, around 80% of which are singletons. The sequencing here drew on blood, taken at baseline. All receptors come from a man between 65 and 85 years old with non-small cell lung cancer. CDR3s include the opening cysteine and the closing phenylalanine or tryptophan. The order of the fields is clone size, J gene, V gene, D gene, CDR3 length, CDR3 DNA, CDR3 protein. The D gene is left open where the match is weak. A clone size is listed for some rows: how often the clone was seen (once, few, many), or a class if it is expanded.

- | TRBJ2-1 | TRBV6-1 | - | 15 | TGTGCCAGCAGTGAAGCGGGATCTCCTAACAATGAGCAGTTCTTC | CASSEAGSPNNEQFF
- | TRBJ2-1 | TRBV9 | TRBD2 | 16 | TGTGCCAGCAGCGTAGGGGGGCTAGCGGGAGTTTCTGAGCAGTTCTTC | CASSVGGLAGVSEQFF
- | TRBJ2-5 | TRBV5-1 | - | 13 | TGCGCCAGCAGCTTGGATTACCAAGAGACCCAGTACTTC | CASSLDYQETQYF
- | TRBJ2-5 | TRBV5-1 | - | 12 | TGCGCCAGCAGCCGGGCGGGGCAGACCCAGTACTTC | CASSRAGQTQYF
- | TRBJ2-7 | TRBV6-6 | - | 16 | TGTGCCAGCAGTGGGGGAGGGGGCAGGTCCAACTACGAGCAGTACTTC | CASSGGGGRSNYEQYF
- | TRBJ2-1 | TRBV15 | TRBD1 | 16 | TGTGCCACCAGCAGAGCCGGGACAGGGGGTACCAATGAGCAGTTCTTC | CATSRAGTGGTNEQFF
- | TRBJ2-7 | TRBV4-2 | TRBD2 | 17 | TGTGCCAGCAGCCAAGAGTTGGGGACTAGCGGGATGTACGAGCAGTACTTC | CASSQELGTSGMYEQYF
- | TRBJ2-7 | TRBV6-6 | - | 12 | TGTGCCAGCAGTTACTTAAGATACGAGCAGTACTTC | CASSYLRYEQYF
many | TRBJ2-7 | TRBV5-1 | TRBD1 | 15 | TGCGCCAGCAGCTTGGCACCGGGACAGGGATACGAGCAGTACTTC | CASSLAPGQGYEQYF
- | TRBJ2-3 | TRBV7-6 | - | 16 | TGTGCCAGCAGCTTTCTTCGACAGTGGGCTGTAGATACGCAGTATTTT | CASSFLRQWAVDTQYF
- | TRBJ2-3 | TRBV11-1 | - | 15 | TGTGCCAGCAGCTTGGCCCTAGCCCCCACAGATACGCAGTATTTT | CASSLALAPTDTQYF
- | TRBJ2-6 | TRBV6-5 | - | 15 | TGTGCCAGCAGTCCCTTTGTCTCTGGGGCCAACGTCCTGACTTTC | CASSPFVSGANVLTF
- | TRBJ1-1 | TRBV6-5 | TRBD1 | 14 | TGTGCCAGCAGTTGGACAGGGAGGGATACTGAAGCTTTCTTT | CASSWTGRDTEAFF
- | TRBJ2-1 | TRBV29-1 | TRBD1 | 14 | TGCAGCGTTGTTACAGGGGGTCTGTACAATGAGCAGTTCTTC | CSVVTGGLYNEQFF
- | TRBJ2-7 | TRBV5-4 | TRBD2 | 18 | TGTGCCAGCAGCTCTGTTACCTACGCCTCAGCGGGAGCCTACGAGCAGTACTTC | CASSSVTYASAGAYEQYF
once | TRBJ2-3 | TRBV9 | - | 18 | TGTGCCAGCAGCGTAGCCCCCTCATGGCGGCAAGGGACAGATACGCAGTATTTT | CASSVAPSWRQGTDTQYF
- | TRBJ1-4 | TRBV27 | - | 15 | TGTGCCAGCAGCCCGAGACCCACGGCTAATGAAAAACTGTTTTTT | CASSPRPTANEKLFF
once | TRBJ1-5 | TRBV10-2 | - | 14 | TGCGCCAGCATGAGAAACAGTCTCAATCAGCCCCAGCATTTT | CASMRNSLNQPQHF
- | TRBJ2-7 | TRBV18 | TRBD2 | 15 | TGTGCCAGCTCACCATCAAGCGGGGGCTCCTACGAGCAGTACTTC | CASSPSSGGSYEQYF
- | TRBJ2-1 | TRBV7-2 | TRBD2 | 18 | TGTGCCAGCAGCTCCACCCGTGCCCGGACTAGCGGTTACAATGAGCAGTTCTTC | CASSSTRARTSGYNEQFF
- | TRBJ2-1 | TRBV27 | - | 12 | TGTGCCAGCAGTCCCCCCCGCGGTGAGCAGTTCTTC | CASSPPRGEQFF
- | TRBJ2-7 | TRBV11-3 | TRBD1 | 15 | TGTGCCAGCAGCTCCGGGACAGACTTGCCCTACGAGCAGTACTTC | CASSSGTDLPYEQYF
- | TRBJ2-7 | TRBV5-1 | - | 12 | TGCGCCAGCAGCTTGTCCCCGTCCGAGCAGTACTTC | CASSLSPSEQYF
few | TRBJ1-6 | TRBV4-2 | - | 14 | TGTGCCAGCAGCCAAGAGCCCAGGGATTCACCCCTCCACTTT | CASSQEPRDSPLHF
- | TRBJ2-3 | TRBV7-9 | - | 15 | TGTGCCAGCACCCCCCGGGCGGAGAGCACAGATACGCAGTATTTT | CASTPRAESTDTQYF
- | TRBJ2-1 | TRBV18 | TRBD2 | 15 | TGTGCCAGCTCACCCCTAGCGGGAGGGCCGCATGAGCAGTTCTTC | CASSPLAGGPHEQFF
once | TRBJ1-3 | TRBV7-2 | TRBD1 | 18 | TGTGCCAGCAGCTTAGTGGCGACAGGGGGTTCCTCTGGAAACACCATATATTTT | CASSLVATGGSSGNTIYF
- | TRBJ1-2 | TRBV5-6 | TRBD1 | 16 | TGTGCCAGCAGCACGGACAGGGCCCGAGGACTCGTTGGCTACACCTTC | CASSTDRARGLVGYTF
- | TRBJ2-7 | TRBV4-3 | TRBD1 | 14 | TGCGCCAGCAGCCAAGATACCAGGGGGTACGAGCAGTACTTC | CASSQDTRGYEQYF
- | TRBJ1-1 | TRBV2 | - | 12 | TGTGCCAGCAGGTGGGTAGGGGATGAAGCTTTCTTT | CASRWVGDEAFF
- | TRBJ1-1 | TRBV11-2 | TRBD1 | 16 | TGTGCCAGCAGTTCCGGGACAGGGGGACGAGGCACTGAAGCTTTCTTT | CASSSGTGGRGTEAFF
- | TRBJ2-1 | TRBV30 | - | 15 | TGTGCCTGGAGTCCCGGGATGGGATCCTACAATGAGCAGTTCTTC | CAWSPGMGSYNEQFF
- | TRBJ1-5 | TRBV29-1 | - | 13 | TGCAGCGTTGGGCAGGGAGATCATCAGCCCCAGCATTTT | CSVGQGDHQPQHF
- | TRBJ2-1 | TRBV6-1 | TRBD2 | 15 | TGTGCCAGCACAACCGGGGCTAGCGGGTTAAATGAGCAGTTCTTC | CASTTGASGLNEQFF
- | TRBJ1-5 | TRBV28 | - | 15 | TGTGCCAGCAGTTTATCGGGGGCCCGCAATCAGCCCCAGCATTTT | CASSLSGARNQPQHF
- | TRBJ2-5 | TRBV27 | TRBD1 | 15 | TGTGCCAGCAGTTTAACGGCCGACAGGGAAGAGACCCAGTACTTC | CASSLTADREETQYF
once | TRBJ2-5 | TRBV15 | TRBD2 | 14 | TGTGCCACCAGCAGAGTCGGTAGCGGGAGGGCCGTGTACTTC | CATSRVGSGRAVYF
- | TRBJ2-3 | TRBV9 | - | 15 | TGTGCCAGCAGCTTGGACATTTCTAGCACAGATACGCAGTATTTT | CASSLDISSTDTQYF
- | TRBJ1-2 | TRBV6-1 | TRBD1 | 16 | TGTGCCAGCAGTGAAGCGCTCGGGACAGGGGGCTATGGCTACACCTTC | CASSEALGTGGYGYTF
few | TRBJ2-3 | TRBV7-2 | - | 16 | TGTGCCAGCAGCCCTACGCGAGGCCTTAACACAGATACGCAGTATTTT | CASSPTRGLNTDTQYF
- | TRBJ1-2 | TRBV7-8 | - | 14 | TGTGCCAGCAGCTTAGCGTCCGCTAACTATGGCTACACCTTC | CASSLASANYGYTF
- | TRBJ1-2 | TRBV6-1 | - | 15 | TGTGCCAGCAGTGAAAAAACAGGAGGGCTTGAGGGCTACACCTTC | CASSEKTGGLEGYTF
- | TRBJ2-2 | TRBV6-5 | TRBD2 | 15 | TGTGCCAGCAGTTACGTAGCGGGGTCCACCGGGGAGCTGTTTTTT | CASSYVAGSTGELFF
- | TRBJ1-5 | TRBV19 | - | 16 | TGTGCCAGTAGTATAACAGTTCGCGGGGGCAATCAGCCCCAGCATTTT | CASSITVRGGNQPQHF
- | TRBJ1-5 | TRBV6-5 | TRBD1 | 14 | TGTGCCAGCAGCTTGGACAGGGCCAATCAGCCCCAGCATTTT | CASSLDRANQPQHF